This T cell receptor beta chain comes out of a study of blood T cell repertoires in COVID-19. V was shortened by 4 bases and J by 6 bases, with 21 bases between the two germline ends. CDR1 and CDR2 (germline): SEHNR, FQNEAQ (reference sequence). The CDR3 extends over 16 amino acids. Clones were sequenced by immunoSEQ multiplex PCR, and TCRdb holds only the in-frame ones, with some missing. The data contain roughly 250,000 clones, 83% of them singletons. Cohorts were determined from participant-reported clinical history. This chain links TRBV7-9 with TRBJ1-2, with D hard to call. Source material: PBMCs or T cells enriched from blood (not recorded which). This clonotype was sampled from a woman aged 40 to 55 who had been exposed to COVID-19. The CDR3 loop is CASSSWSGWATNGYTF. As DNA, the CDR3 is TGTGCCAGCAGCTCGTGGTCGGGGTGGGCCACTAATGGCTACACCTTC.